The T cell receptor beta chain under discussion was sequenced for a study of breast tumors, draining lymph nodes, adjacent tissues. Notes on the study in general: Compared with lymph nodes, tumors were less diverse; compared with nontumor tissue, more. That most tumor T cells come from lymph nodes remained unproven. Findings are consistent with lymph node origin and intratumoral expansion of most tumor T cells.

Germline lookup yields CDR1 KGHDR and CDR2 SFDVKD. V was clipped by 7 bases and J by 2 bases, with 10 bases between them. This CDR3 has 13 amino acids. This clonotype has a count of ten or more. Its antigen is still unknown. TCRdb independently ran MiXCR on the multiplex PCR reads; one entry per CDR3 protein. This table has approximately 13,000 distinct CDR3 sequences, about 37% appearing once. The specimen sequenced was breast tumor tissue. The chain uses TRBV24-1 and TRBJ2-5, with D possibly matching TRBD2 (5 bases). The clonotype originates from a female donor with breast cancer. Some clones in this sample may be carry-over from other donors' samples. Here the CDR3 reads CATSSSGQETQYF. CDR3 nucleotides: TGTGCCACCAGCTCCTCGGGGCAAGAGACCCAGTACTTC.